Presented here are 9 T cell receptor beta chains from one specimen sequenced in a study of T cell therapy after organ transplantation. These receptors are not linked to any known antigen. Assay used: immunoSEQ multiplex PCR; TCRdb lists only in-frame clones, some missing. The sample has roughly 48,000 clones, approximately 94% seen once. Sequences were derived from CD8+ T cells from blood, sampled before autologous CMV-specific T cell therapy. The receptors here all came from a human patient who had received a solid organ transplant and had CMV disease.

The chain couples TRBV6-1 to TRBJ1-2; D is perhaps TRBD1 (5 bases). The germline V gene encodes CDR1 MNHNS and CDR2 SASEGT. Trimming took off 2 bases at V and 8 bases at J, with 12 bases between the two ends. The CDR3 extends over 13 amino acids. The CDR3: CASSEWAGPGYTF. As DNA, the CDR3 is TGTGCCAGCAGTGAATGGGCAGGGCCGGGCTACACCTTC.

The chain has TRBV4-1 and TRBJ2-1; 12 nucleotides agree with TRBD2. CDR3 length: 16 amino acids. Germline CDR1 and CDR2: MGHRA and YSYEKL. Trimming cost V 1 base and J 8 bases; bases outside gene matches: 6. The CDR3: CASSQGASGRGDEQFF. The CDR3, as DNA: TGCGCCAGCAGCCAAGGGGCTAGCGGGAGGGGAGATGAGCAGTTCTTC.

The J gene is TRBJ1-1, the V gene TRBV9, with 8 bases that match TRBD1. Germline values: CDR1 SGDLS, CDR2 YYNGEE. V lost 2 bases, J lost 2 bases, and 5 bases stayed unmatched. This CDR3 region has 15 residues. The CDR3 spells CASSVGGQANTEAFF. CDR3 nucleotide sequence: TGTGCCAGCAGCGTCGGGGGACAGGCAAACACTGAAGCTTTCTTT.

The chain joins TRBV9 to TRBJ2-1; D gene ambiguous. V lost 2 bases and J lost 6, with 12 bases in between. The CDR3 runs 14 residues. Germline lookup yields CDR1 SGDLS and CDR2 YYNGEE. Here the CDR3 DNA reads TGTGCCAGCAGCGTTTTCCAGACGGGCAATGAGCAGTTCTTC. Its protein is CASSVFQTGNEQFF.

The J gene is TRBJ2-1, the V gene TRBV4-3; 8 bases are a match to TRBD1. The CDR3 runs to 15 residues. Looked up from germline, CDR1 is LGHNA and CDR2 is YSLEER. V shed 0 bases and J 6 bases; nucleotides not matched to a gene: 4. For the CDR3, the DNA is TGCGCCAGCAGCCAAGACAGACAGGGGAGCAATGAGCAGTTCTTC. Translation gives CASSQDRQGSNEQFF.

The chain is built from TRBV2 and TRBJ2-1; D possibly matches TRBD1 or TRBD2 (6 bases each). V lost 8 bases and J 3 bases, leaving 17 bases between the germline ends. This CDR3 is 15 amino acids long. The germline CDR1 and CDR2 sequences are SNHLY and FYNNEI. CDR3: CASYPGDTNYNEQFF. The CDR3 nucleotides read TGTGCCAGCTACCCGGGGGACACCAACTACAATGAGCAGTTCTTC.

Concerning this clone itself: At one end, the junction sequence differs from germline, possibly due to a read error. CDR3 in amino acids: CASRLGLAGGVGHETQYF. CDR3 nucleotide sequence: TGCGCCAGCAGATTGGGACTAGCGGGAGGAGTTGGCCATGAGACCCAGTACTTC. The chain carries TRBV5-1 and TRBJ2-5; TRBD2 aligns across 15 bases. Germline CDR1 and CDR2: SGHRS and YFSETQ. There are 18 residues in the CDR3.

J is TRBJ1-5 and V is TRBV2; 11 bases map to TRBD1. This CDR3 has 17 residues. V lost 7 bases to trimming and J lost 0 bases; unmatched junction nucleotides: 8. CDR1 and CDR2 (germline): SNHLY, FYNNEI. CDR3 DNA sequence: TGTGCCAGCAAACCGGGACAGGGGGGTTATAGCAATCAGCCCCAGCATTTT. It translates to CASKPGQGGYSNQPQHF.

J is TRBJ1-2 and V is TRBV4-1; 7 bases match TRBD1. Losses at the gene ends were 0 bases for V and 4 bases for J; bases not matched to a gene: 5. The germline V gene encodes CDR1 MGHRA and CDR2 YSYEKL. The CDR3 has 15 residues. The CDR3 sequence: CASSQDTGELYGYTF. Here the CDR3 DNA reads TGCGCCAGCAGCCAAGATACAGGGGAGCTCTATGGCTACACCTTC.